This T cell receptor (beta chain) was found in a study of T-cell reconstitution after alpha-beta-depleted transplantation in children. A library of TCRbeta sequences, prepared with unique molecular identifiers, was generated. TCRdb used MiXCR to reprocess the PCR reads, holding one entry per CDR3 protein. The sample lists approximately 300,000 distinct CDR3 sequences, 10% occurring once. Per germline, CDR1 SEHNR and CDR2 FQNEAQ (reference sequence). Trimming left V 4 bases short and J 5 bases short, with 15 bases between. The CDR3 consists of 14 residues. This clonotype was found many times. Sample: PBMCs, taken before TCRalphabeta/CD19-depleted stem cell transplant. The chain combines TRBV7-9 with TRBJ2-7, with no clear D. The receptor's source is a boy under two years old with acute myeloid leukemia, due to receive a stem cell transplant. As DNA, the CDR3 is TGTGCCAGCAGCTCCAAGTCGACGGTCAACGAGCAGTACTTC. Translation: CASSSKSTVNEQYF.